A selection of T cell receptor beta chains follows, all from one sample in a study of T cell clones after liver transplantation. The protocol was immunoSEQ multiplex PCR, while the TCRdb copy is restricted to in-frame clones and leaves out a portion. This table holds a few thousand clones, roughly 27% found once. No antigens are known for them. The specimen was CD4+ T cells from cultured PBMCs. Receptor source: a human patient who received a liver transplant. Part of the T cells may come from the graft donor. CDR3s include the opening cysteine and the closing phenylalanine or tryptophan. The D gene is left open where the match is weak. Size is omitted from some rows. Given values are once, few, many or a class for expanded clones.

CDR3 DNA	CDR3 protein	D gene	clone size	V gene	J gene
TGTGCCAGCAGCTTGGCCTCGGGCGTCGATGAGCAGTTCTTC	CASSLASGVDEQFF	.	few	TRBV11-3	TRBJ2-1
TGTGCCAGCAGCTTAGGCAGCTCCTACAATGAGCAGTTCTTC	CASSLGSSYNEQFF	.	.	TRBV11-3	TRBJ2-1
TGTGCCAGCAGCTTAGACGGCGGGGGGGCGATAGATACGCAGTATTTT	CASSLDGGGAIDTQYF	TRBD2	few	TRBV7-2	TRBJ2-3
TGTGCCAGCAGCTTGGCCCAACTTCAAGAGACCCAGTACTTC	CASSLAQLQETQYF	.	few	TRBV11-2	TRBJ2-5
TGTGCCAGTAGTATAGGAGGGACAGGGAAGGTCCAGCCCCAGCATTTT	CASSIGGTGKVQPQHF	TRBD1	.	TRBV19	TRBJ1-5
TGTGCCAGCAGTTTAGACGGCCTTTCAGATACGCAGTATTTT	CASSLDGLSDTQYF	.	medium-sized	TRBV28	TRBJ2-3
TGTGCCAGCAGATTATCCCCAGATACGCAGTATTTT	CASRLSPDTQYF	.	.	TRBV6-6	TRBJ2-3
TGTGCCAGCAGTTTAGGTGGGAGCTTATACGAGCAGTACTTC	CASSLGGSLYEQYF	.	.	TRBV28	TRBJ2-7
TGTGCCAGCAGTGAACAGATTAACTATGGCTACACCTTC	CASSEQINYGYTF	.	.	TRBV10-3	TRBJ1-2
TGTGCCAGCAGTCTCTCCGGGGCAGACTATGGCTACACCTTC	CASSLSGADYGYTF	.	few	TRBV6-9	TRBJ1-2
TGTGCCAGCAGCAGGTGGGGACAGGCACTCTCCGAGCAGTACTTC	CASSRWGQALSEQYF	.	.	TRBV12-2	TRBJ2-7
TGTGCCAGCAGCTTGGGGGGGCTAGTAAATGAGCAGTTCTTC	CASSLGGLVNEQFF	.	few	TRBV7-2	TRBJ2-1
TGTGCCAGCAGCTTAATGGGAGTTAGTAATGAGCAGTTCTTC	CASSLMGVSNEQFF	.	.	TRBV11-1	TRBJ2-1
TGTGCCAGCAGCCGGACGGCGATCTATGGCTACACCTTC	CASSRTAIYGYTF	.	few	TRBV9	TRBJ1-2
TGTGCCAGCAGCTTAAGGACAGGATCATACGAGCAGTACTTC	CASSLRTGSYEQYF	TRBD1	medium-sized	TRBV7-2	TRBJ2-7
TGTGCCAGCAGGCGGAGGGGGACAGAAGAAGCTTTCTTT	CASRRRGTEEAFF	TRBD1	.	TRBV6-5	TRBJ1-1
TGCAGCGTTGAATTTTTCAGAAGGAACACTGAAGCTTTCTTT	CSVEFFRRNTEAFF	.	few	TRBV29-1	TRBJ1-1
TGTGCCAGCAGCTACCAAGGTGGGACAGATACGCAGTATTTT	CASSYQGGTDTQYF	.	.	TRBV5-4	TRBJ2-3
TGTGCCAGGTCGATTACAGGGAGGAGATATAGCAATCAGCCCCAGCATTTT	CARSITGRRYSNQPQHF	.	.	TRBV19	TRBJ1-5
TGTGCCAGCCAGGGCTTAGACACAGATACGCAGTATTTT	CASQGLDTDTQYF	.	.	TRBV6-1	TRBJ2-3
TGTGCCAGCAGCTTGACATCACGGTTGACACACACTGAAGCTTTCTTT	CASSLTSRLTHTEAFF	.	medium-sized	TRBV7-3	TRBJ1-1
TGTGCCAGTAGTATTTCCCAACTCCGGGACATGTACACCGGGGAGCTGTTTTTT	CASSISQLRDMYTGELFF	.	few	TRBV19	TRBJ2-2
TGTGCCAGCAGCTTAGCCCCGAACACTGAAGCTTTCTTT	CASSLAPNTEAFF	.	.	TRBV7-2	TRBJ1-1
TGTGCCAATGCCCGGGACAGGGCGAGTGAGCAGTTCTTC	CANARDRASEQFF	TRBD1	medium-sized	TRBV10-3	TRBJ2-1
TGTGCCAGCAGCTCGACCCCGGGACTTAAGACCCAGTACTTC	CASSSTPGLKTQYF	.	few	TRBV7-3	TRBJ2-5
TGTGCCAGTAGTAGGAGGGGTTACGGCTACACCTTC	CASSRRGYGYTF	.	few	TRBV19	TRBJ1-2
TGTGCCAGCAGTAAAGACAGTAAGGTCGAGACCCAGTACTTC	CASSKDSKVETQYF	.	medium-sized	TRBV2	TRBJ2-5
TGCGCCAGCAGTTCCGGACTGAGCACAGATACGCAGTATTTT	CASSSGLSTDTQYF	.	.	TRBV5-1	TRBJ2-3
TGTGCCAGCAGCTTAGTGGGCGCCGAGGGAGAGACCCAGTACTTC	CASSLVGAEGETQYF	.	medium-sized	TRBV7-3	TRBJ2-5
TGCGCCAGCAGCCAAGATCTAGCAGATACGCAGTATTTT	CASSQDLADTQYF	.	.	TRBV4-1	TRBJ2-3
TGTGCCAGCAGTGACGCGACAGGGGCCACTGAAGCTTTCTTT	CASSDATGATEAFF	TRBD1	large	TRBV2	TRBJ1-1
TGTGCCAGCAGTGCGGCAGGTTTTACAGTGCTCCGACTGTTTTTT	CASSAAGFTVLRLFF	.	medium-sized	TRBV2	TRBJ1-4
TGTGCCAGCAGCCTCGGGCGAGAGACCCAGTACTTC	CASSLGRETQYF	.	.	TRBV7-2	TRBJ2-5
TGTGCCAGTACCCGGGGACGGAGCAATCAGCCCCAGCATTTT	CASTRGRSNQPQHF	.	medium-sized	TRBV19	TRBJ1-5
TGTGCCAGCAGCTCGACACGAAATTCACCCCTCCACTTT	CASSSTRNSPLHF	.	few	TRBV7-3	TRBJ1-6
TGTGCCATCAGTGCACAGGGGGGGTACGAGCAGTACTTC	CAISAQGGYEQYF	.	.	TRBV10-3	TRBJ2-7
TGTGCCAGTAGTATAGGGGGGGATACGCAGTATTTT	CASSIGGDTQYF	.	.	TRBV19	TRBJ2-3
TGTGCCAGCAGCCCTGGCAGCCTGAACACTGAAGCTTTCTTT	CASSPGSLNTEAFF	.	medium-sized	TRBV7-3	TRBJ1-1
TGTGCCAGCAGCTTGGGAGAGACCCAGTACTTC	CASSLGETQYF	.	few	TRBV11-3	TRBJ2-5
TGTGCCAGCAGCCGCGGTGAGGCGCTTGAGCAGTTCTTC	CASSRGEALEQFF	.	few	TRBV7-2	TRBJ2-1
TGTGCCAGCAGCGTAATCAGCAATCTCGGAAAGACCTATGGCTACACCTTC	CASSVISNLGKTYGYTF	.	.	TRBV11-2	TRBJ1-2
TGCGCCAGCAGCCCCGTGGCGGGGGCCAACGTCCTGACTTTC	CASSPVAGANVLTF	.	medium-sized	TRBV5-1	TRBJ2-6
TGTGCCATCAGTGACCCCAGACAGGGGAACACTGAAGCTTTCTTT	CAISDPRQGNTEAFF	TRBD1	large	TRBV10-3	TRBJ1-1
TGCGCCAGCAGCGCTAGGGCTAGCGGAAGCTCCTACGAGCAGTACTTC	CASSARASGSSYEQYF	TRBD2	.	TRBV5-1	TRBJ2-7
TGTGGAACGGGACTCTTAAGGGGTCAGCCCCAGCATTTT	CGTGLLRGQPQHF	.	.	TRBV6-6	TRBJ1-5
TGTGCCACGGCCCCGGATGGGCAAGATACGCAGTATTTT	CATAPDGQDTQYF	.	.	TRBV6-5	TRBJ2-3
TGCGCCAGCAGCTTGGCGGTCCTGGCGGGAGGAACAGATACGCAGTATTTT	CASSLAVLAGGTDTQYF	TRBD2	.	TRBV5-1	TRBJ2-3
TGCGCCAGCAGCTACTTTACAGCCGGGGAGCTGTTTTTT	CASSYFTAGELFF	.	.	TRBV5-1	TRBJ2-2